This T cell receptor beta chain is drawn from a study of shared clonotypes between healthy human individuals. Study in general: A donor's plate count was three for CD4 naive and three for CD4 memory; CD8 naive had two and CD8 memory one.

V lost 4 bases, J lost 1 base, and 7 bases stayed unmatched. The germline CDR1 and CDR2 sequences are SGHNT and YYREEE (reference sequence). The CDR3 has 15 amino acids. All the donors were Caucasian adults who lived in Nashville, Tennessee. About this clone itself: Antigen unknown.

The repertoire was sequenced with immunoSEQ multiplex PCR; TCRdb's copy has only in-frame clones and lacks some. The table has some 1,600,000 clones, about 98% seen once. Study outcomes and limitations: Enrolling few donors narrowed the genetic and exposure-history diversity that was represented.

The TCR comes from a man aged 30 to 45 in good health. The material sequenced was naive CD4+ T cells sorted from blood. Subset of the sample: CD45RA+ positively selected. J is TRBJ2-7 and V is TRBV5-4, with 8 bases matching TRBD1. The DNA for the CDR3 is TGTGCCAGCAGCACCGGACAGGGACCGTCCTACGAGCAGTACTTC. Translation: CASSTGQGPSYEQYF.